Listed here are 7 T cell receptor beta chains from one sample, sequenced in a study of cytomegalovirus exposure and HLA in healthy donors. This PCR relied on a set of 60 Vbeta primers and 13 Jbeta primers. The method was immunoSEQ multiplex PCR; TCRdb's version includes in-frame clones alone and lacks a portion of them. The repertoire holds 200,000 to 300,000 clones, almost 85% seen once, with roughly 2% in the top ten. The material sequenced was PBMCs. The receptors were sampled from a woman in her 40s in good health and CMV-seropositive.

The gene calls are TRBV7-2 and TRBJ2-2, with D tentatively TRBD2 (5 bases). This CDR3 region has 13 residues. Trimming stripped 1 base from V and 7 bases from J, with 7 bases between. CDR1 is SGHTA and CDR2 is FQGNSA in the germline V gene. The CDR3 is CASSLVGLGELFF. Written as DNA, the CDR3 is TGTGCCAGCAGCTTAGTTGGACTCGGGGAGCTGTTTTTT. Filled out from reference TRBV7-2 and TRBJ2-2, the complete variable domain reads GAGVSQSPSNKVTEKGKDVELRCDPISGHTALYWYRQSLGQGLEFLIYFQGNSAPDKSGLPSDRFSAERTGGSVSTLTIQRTQQEDSAVYLCASSLVGLGELFFGEGSRLTVL.

This clone was recorded once. This chain connects TRBV11-3 to TRBJ2-2, with TRBD2 matching 12 bases. V lost 3 bases and J lost 3; bases outside the gene matches: 8. The CDR3 is made up of 18 amino acids. Germline V gene data show CDR1 as SGHNT and CDR2 as YENEEA. CDR3 sequence (DNA): TGTGCCAGCAGCTTCGGACTAGCGGGAAATATACACACCGGGGAGCTGTTTTTT. It yields the protein CASSFGLAGNIHTGELFF.

The V and J genes are TRBV19 and TRBJ1-5; TRBD1 matches at 7 bases. The CDR3 runs to 16 residues. Per the germline V gene, CDR1 is LNHDA and CDR2 is SQIVND (reference sequence). J gave up 0 bases and V 3 bases, and 5 bases lay outside the gene matches. The CDR3 DNA reads TGTGCCAGTAGTATCGGGGACAGATATAGCAATCAGCCCCAGCATTTT. It translates to CASSIGDRYSNQPQHF. Together with reference TRBV19 and TRBJ1-5, the CDR3 gives the full variable domain: DGGITQSPKYLFRKEGQNVTLSCEQNLNHDAMYWYRQDPGQGLRLIYYSQIVNDFQKGDIAEGYSVSREKKESFPLTVTSAQKNPTAFYLCASSIGDRYSNQPQHFGDGTRLSIL.

V gene TRBV6-5 combines with J gene TRBJ2-1; 9 bases are a match to TRBD2. This CDR3 contains 15 residues. V was pared by 6 bases and J by 7 bases, with 10 bases of the junction left unmatched. CDR1 and CDR2 from the germline V gene are MNHEY and SVGAGI. CDR3 sequence: CASRTQAGGSNEQFF. The CDR3 nucleotides are TGTGCCAGCAGGACTCAAGCGGGAGGCTCAAATGAGCAGTTCTTC.

The chain uses TRBV6-1 and TRBJ1-2, with TRBD1 identical over 9 bases. Germline loops: CDR1 MNHNS, CDR2 SASEGT. CDR3 length: 14 residues. After removal of 4 bases from V and 3 bases from J, the junction contained 3 bases not matched to a gene. CDR3 protein: CASSGDREDYGYTF. The CDR3 DNA reads as TGTGCCAGCAGTGGGGACAGGGAGGACTATGGCTACACCTTC.

V gene TRBV18 combines with J gene TRBJ2-2; TRBD1 agrees at 8 bases. CDR3 length: 15 amino acids. V lost 2 bases to trimming and J lost 5 bases; unmatched junction nucleotides: 4. Germline loops: CDR1 KGHSH, CDR2 LQKENI. The CDR3 region is CASSPGTGGTGELFF. DNA of the CDR3: TGTGCCAGCTCACCAGGGACAGGTGGTACCGGGGAGCTGTTTTTT.

This clone was picked up one time. This sequence joins TRBV11-3 and TRBJ2-5, with D maybe TRBD2 (6 bases). Trimming removed 5 bases from V and 4 bases from J, with 17 bases in between. Germline assignment: CDR1 SGHNT and CDR2 YENEEA. The CDR3 runs to 15 residues. CDR3 DNA sequence: TGTGCCAGCAGCCGTAGGTCGGGGGACGGAGAGACCCAGTACTTC. It translates to CASSRRSGDGETQYF. Full variable domain (missing parts from reference TRBV11-3 and TRBJ2-5): EAGVVQSPRYKIIEKKQPVAFWCNPISGHNTLYWYLQNLGQGPELLIRYENEEAVDDSQLPKDRFSAERLKGVDSTLKIQPAELGDSAVYLCASSRRSGDGETQYFGPGTRLLVL.